Listed here is a single TCR beta chain. It lacks a known antigen. No much larger clone exists at a distance of one base, and base qualities are not known. Genomic DNA was extracted from sorted cells for sequencing of the TCRbeta CDR3 region. TCRbeta CDR3 regions were sequenced using the immunoSEQ Assay. Here the immuneACCESS table is served through TCRdb, limited to in-frame sequences with V and J called. Missing clones are a known gap in these copies; in checked studies unresolved V genes cover under half, and the rest lacks a known reason. The sample contains 45,000 to 55,000 clones, around 80% of them found a single time. The top ten constitute roughly 1.7% of the sample. This specimen belongs to a study of OX40 agonist ivuxolimab in advanced cancers. For the study in its entirety: Ivuxolimab was a fully human IgG2 agonistic monoclonal antibody targeting the costimulatory receptor OX40 (CD134). The monotherapy dose-escalation portion (N ≈ 55 patients) of the phase I ivuxolimab trial is reported in the paper. Intravenous ivuxolimab was administered to patients every 2 weeks at six dose levels: 0.01, 0.1, 0.3, 1.5, 3 and 10 mg/kg. Prior anti-PD-1, anti-PD-L1 or anti-CTLA-4 therapy was permitted, and 30% to 50% of dose-escalation patients had received checkpoint inhibitors. In the dose-escalation cohort, roughly 82% of patients were male, and the mean age was roughly 60 years with a range of roughly 23 to 79. Peripheral TCRbeta sequencing aimed to test whether ivuxolimab altered TCR sequence diversity and caused clonal T-cell expansion. Three dose-escalation patients achieved partial responses, one with hepatocellular carcinoma and two with cutaneous melanoma. Among the approximately 50 dose-escalation patients, roughly 20 had hepatocellular carcinoma, approximately 15 melanoma, 9 renal cell carcinoma and 9 head and neck cancer. Study-level results and caveats: Low levels of normalized T-cell clonal expansion were also seen in some patients who did not respond. At doses from 0.1 to 3.0 mg/kg, clonal expansion was seen in both CD4+ and CD8+ blood T cells between baseline and week 6. In partial responders in the 0.1-3.0 mg/kg groups, normalized peripheral clonal expansion was found to be among the lowest, especially among CD8+ T cells. Antigen specificity was not determined for the clonally expanded peripheral T cells. After ivuxolimab, more expanded clones were found on average in CD8+ T cells than in CD4+ T cells.

Patients with autoimmune disease history or receiving systemic immunosuppression were excluded from the trial. Peripheral blood for TCR sequencing was collected from all dose cohorts at baseline, on cycle 4 day 1, and on cycle 7 day 1. Samples came from an open-label, multicenter, first-in-human phase I dose-escalation trial of ivuxolimab. Adults with locally advanced or metastatic melanoma, renal cell, hepatocellular, or head and neck squamous cell carcinoma were enrolled in the trial. Before TCR sequencing, CD4+ T cells and CD8+ T cells from peripheral blood were sorted into separate populations. The sample in question was CD4+ or CD8+ T cells sorted from blood, obtained in a trial of the OX40 agonist ivuxolimab. The origin of this receptor is an adult with an advanced solid tumor such as melanoma, head and neck, liver or kidney cancer.

In nucleotides, the sequence is TGTGCCAGCAGTTCCCCCAGGGGGCGGGCAGATACGCAGTATTTT. Its amino acids are CASSSPRGRADTQYF. Here the chain combines TRBV6-5 and TRBJ2-3, with 8 bases matching TRBD1. Sequences MNHEY (CDR1) and SVGAGI (CDR2) are obtained from the germline V gene. The CDR3 goes from the cysteine to the phenylalanine over 15 residues. The only DNA kept is the CDR3, 45 bases in frame from the first base. After removal of 4 bases from V and 4 bases from J, the junction retains 7 bases not matched to a gene.